One TCR beta chain is described in this entry. The germline V and J ends were trimmed by 6 bases and 6 bases, with 20 bases remaining between them. The CDR3 length is 15 residues. The germline V gene has CDR1 MNHEY and CDR2 SVGAGI. This entry is derived from a study of control samples from healthy donors and cancer patients. Libraries were prepared by immunoSEQ multiplex PCR; TCRdb keeps only in-frame clonotypes and omits some of them. This table has under 40,000 clones, around four fifths appearing once. The gene calls are TRBV6-5 and TRBJ1-2, with D tentatively TRBD1 (6 bases). This receptor was obtained from an older woman with lung cancer. Source material: PBMCs. The chain's CDR3 is CASRQQGINKDGYTF. For the CDR3, the DNA is TGTGCCAGCAGACAACAGGGTATCAATAAAGATGGCTACACCTTC.